Detailed here is one TCR beta chain. Via MiXCR, TCRdb re-called the RT-PCR reads, giving one row per CDR3 protein. The sample records hundreds of thousands of distinct CDR3 sequences, around 18% being singletons. This entry is derived from a study of response to subunit inactivated influenza vaccine. This clonotype originated in a man aged 45-65 years who received an inactivated influenza vaccine. The sequencing used PBMCs from blood, collected roughly 5 days after vaccination.

The CDR3 bases are TGCAGTGCTTCCACCCTCTACGAGCAGTACTTC. Amino acids: CSASTLYEQYF. J is TRBJ2-7 and V is TRBV20-1, with no clear D. The length of the CDR3 is 11 residues. CDR1 is DFQATT and CDR2 is SNEGSKA in the germline V gene (reference sequence). Trimming removed 5 bases from V and 3 bases from J, with 8 bases in between.